The rows below give T cell receptor beta chains drawn from one sample of a study of OX40 agonist ivuxolimab in advanced cancers. Assay used: immunoSEQ multiplex PCR; TCRdb lists only in-frame clones, some missing. The sample contains about 93,000 clones, 90% to 95% of which appear only once. The input for sequencing was CD4+ or CD8+ T cells sorted from blood, taken in a trial of the OX40 agonist ivuxolimab. Receptor source: an adult with an advanced solid tumor such as melanoma, head and neck, liver or kidney cancer. Both conserved end residues are part of each CDR3.

v_gene	j_gene	CDR3aa
TRBV9	TRBJ2-5	CASSAGTSGGETQYF
TRBV29-1	TRBJ2-3	CSVDVGERADTQYF
TRBV27	TRBJ2-2	CASSLRGQSNTGELFF
TRBV19	TRBJ1-2	CATRPVGGWDGYTF
TRBV9	-	CASSVAPAESSYEQYF
TRBV5-1	TRBJ2-1	CASSLGTSGRALDYEQFF
TRBV30	TRBJ1-5	CAWGTGVINQPQHF
TRBV6-1	TRBJ1-1	CASSRDRGNTEAFF
TRBV7-8	TRBJ1-5	CASSFRRGSGNQPQHF
TRBV6-5	TRBJ2-7	CASSYDGTTDSYEQYF
TRBV27	TRBJ2-3	CASSLVLASSTDTQYF
TRBV5-1	TRBJ1-1	CASTPPENTEAFF
TRBV6-5	TRBJ2-1	CASSPWRGGIYEQFF
TRBV30	TRBJ1-5	CAWSVRGYSNQPQHF
TRBV30	TRBJ2-2	CAWSVLAGKDLTGELFF
TRBV6-1	TRBJ1-2	CASSPRDRASYGYTF
TRBV7-9	TRBJ2-5	CASSLGPGGRWQETQYF
TRBV7-9	TRBJ2-3	CASSLGLSSTDTQYF
TRBV27	TRBJ2-3	CASSLGNLVGTDTQYF
TRBV6-6	TRBJ2-1	CASSPRTSGDNEQFF
TRBV2	-	CASLGTSSSYEQYF
TRBV2	TRBJ2-7	CASSDSRTGATYEQYF
TRBV15	TRBJ2-1	CATSQLARAQFF
TRBV10-3	TRBJ2-7	CAISESREGSNHEQYF
TRBV30	TRBJ2-4	CAWSEGNIQYF
TRBV5-6	TRBJ2-7	CASSIMTYEQYF
TRBV11-2	TRBJ2-7	CASSMEGASSYEQYF
TRBV10-2	TRBJ2-3	CASSVGPAGGSMDTDTQYF
TRBV28	TRBJ1-1	CASSLSVTEAFF
TRBV14	TRBJ1-1	CASKGSLNTEAFF
TRBV7-9	TRBJ1-2	CASSPTGNYGYTF
TRBV6-4	TRBJ1-2	CARENRDTTTRYYGYTF
TRBV18	TRBJ2-1	CASSPIGSYNEQFF
TRBV7-3	TRBJ1-2	CASSLGGANGYTF
TRBV28	TRBJ2-7	CASTWTPSNEQYF
TRBV9	TRBJ2-7	CASSGLGEKQYF
TRBV5-6	TRBJ1-1	CASSLQGRNTEAFF
TRBV7-8	TRBJ2-3	CASSSLMAGVSTDTQYF
TRBV27	TRBJ2-1	CASSLGALYRYNEQFF
TRBV5-1	TRBJ2-3	CASSTTTLVSRTDTQYF
TRBV13	TRBJ2-3	CASSPRDRGDTQYF
TRBV19	TRBJ2-2	CASSIPGANTGELFF
TRBV5-1	TRBJ2-5	CASSQGKVVWDRVETQYF
TRBV4-1	TRBJ1-2	CASSQEARINYGYTF
TRBV6-5	TRBJ2-7	CASSSNPGIAVYEQYF
TRBV4-1	TRBJ1-5	CASSHPGPYKPQHF
TRBV6-6	TRBJ2-7	CASSSGNPYEQYF
TRBV5-1	TRBJ1-4	CASSLHGQGEEKLFF